These T cell receptor beta chains were read from a single sample in a study. Using its own MiXCR run on the 5' RACE reads, TCRdb lists one record per CDR3 protein. Of approximately 60,000 distinct CDR3 sequences in the sample, around 20% were seen once. Source material: tumor-infiltrating Tregs sorted from the breast tumor. Receptors were obtained from a female donor with breast cancer. CDR3s include the opening cysteine and the closing phenylalanine or tryptophan. D genes are given only for firm matches. Not every row has a clone size; where given, it reads once, few, many or a size class.

d_call,j_call,clone_size,v_call,cdr3_aa,cdr3_nt
TRBD2,TRBJ2-1,-,TRBV7-9,CASSPKWREGLNEQFF,TGTGCCAGCAGCCCCAAATGGCGGGAGGGCCTCAATGAGCAGTTCTTC
-,TRBJ2-5,-,TRBV20-1,CSASLAGRETQYF,TGCAGTGCTAGTCTTGCAGGGCGAGAGACCCAGTACTTC
-,TRBJ1-3,-,TRBV12-3/TRBV12-4,CAGSRFRSGNTIYF,TGTGCCGGCAGTCGATTCCGCTCTGGAAACACCATATATTTT
TRBD1,TRBJ2-7,-,TRBV6-2/TRBV6-3,CASSCDRGLYEQYF,TGTGCCAGCAGTTGCGACAGGGGGCTTTACGAGCAGTACTTC
-,TRBJ1-2,many,TRBV5-1,CASSLDRGEDGYTF,TGCGCCAGCAGCTTGGACCGGGGGGAGGATGGCTACACCTTC
-,TRBJ1-2,few,TRBV11-3,CASSQYPSKGYTF,TGTGCCAGCAGCCAATACCCCTCCAAGGGCTACACCTTC
-,TRBJ2-6,few,TRBV5-1,CASSSGQMTSGANVLTF,TGCGCCAGCAGCTCAGGACAGATGACCTCTGGGGCCAACGTCCTGACTTTC
TRBD1,TRBJ2-1,few,TRBV9,CASSARTGTGDNNEQFF,TGTGCCAGCAGCGCCCGGACCGGGACAGGGGACAACAATGAGCAGTTCTTC
TRBD1,TRBJ2-7,-,TRBV5-1,CASNPDRGLINEQYF,TGCGCCAGCAATCCGGACAGGGGGCTCATCAACGAGCAGTACTTC
-,TRBJ2-2,few,TRBV5-1,CASSPGNTGELFF,TGCGCCAGCAGTCCAGGGAACACCGGGGAGCTGTTTTTT
TRBD1,TRBJ2-7,many,TRBV20-1,CSGRKTGVMYEQYF,TGCAGTGGTCGAAAGACAGGGGTCATGTACGAGCAGTACTTC
-,TRBJ2-1,-,TRBV27,CASRGLNRSYNEQFF,TGTGCCAGCAGGGGACTGAATCGCTCCTACAATGAGCAGTTCTTC
-,TRBJ2-2,few,TRBV7-2,CASSPQGTRSTGELFF,TGTGCCAGCAGCCCGCAGGGGACCCGCTCCACCGGGGAGCTGTTTTTT
-,TRBJ2-3,-,TRBV28,CASSLSTVRRPTQYF,TGTGCCAGCAGTTTATCGACAGTAAGGAGACCTACGCAGTATTTT
-,TRBJ1-1,-,TRBV6-5,CASRRGVLNTEAFF,TGTGCCAGCAGGAGGGGAGTACTGAACACTGAAGCTTTCTTT
TRBD2,TRBJ2-2,-,TRBV5-1,CAGSEGTSGTGELFF,TGCGCCGGCAGCGAAGGGACTAGCGGGACCGGGGAGCTGTTTTTT
-,TRBJ2-1,few,TRBV5-6,CASSLTTFSYNEQFF,TGTGCCAGCAGCTTGACCACCTTCTCCTACAATGAGCAGTTCTTC
-,TRBJ1-1,-,TRBV7-9,CASSSADREAFF,TGTGCCAGCAGCTCAGCGGACAGAGAAGCTTTCTTT
-,TRBJ1-2,few,TRBV7-2,CASSLVRAPYGYTF,TGTGCCAGCAGCTTAGTAAGGGCACCGTATGGCTACACCTTC
-,TRBJ2-7,many,TRBV20-1,CSAEQSYEQYF,TGCAGTGCTGAACAGTCCTACGAGCAGTACTTC
-,TRBJ2-7,-,TRBV4-3,CASSQGRGTHEQYF,TGCGCCAGCAGCCAAGGCAGGGGAACCCACGAGCAGTACTTC
-,TRBJ2-5,many,TRBV7-7,CASSSGAPGETQYF,TGTGCCAGCAGCTCCGGGGCCCCCGGAGAGACCCAGTACTTC
TRBD2,TRBJ2-1,-,TRBV11-2,CASSSPTSGRSNEQFF,TGTGCCAGCAGCTCACCTACTAGCGGGAGAAGCAATGAGCAGTTCTTC
-,TRBJ2-5,many,TRBV4-2,CASSQDRSTQYF,TGTGCCAGCAGCCAAGATCGATCGACCCAGTACTTC
-,TRBJ2-2,few,TRBV12-3/TRBV12-4,CASSEGQGFGELFF,TGTGCCAGCAGTGAGGGGCAGGGGTTCGGGGAGCTGTTTTTT
TRBD1,TRBJ2-7,few,TRBV7-2,CASRPGQGGYEQYF,TGTGCCAGCAGGCCGGGACAGGGTGGGTACGAGCAGTACTTC
-,TRBJ2-7,-,TRBV24-1,CATSEAFSYEQYF,TGTGCCACCAGCGAGGCGTTCTCCTACGAGCAGTACTTC
-,TRBJ2-1,-,TRBV12-3/TRBV12-4,CASSGGLYSYNEQFF,TGTGCCAGCAGTGGTGGGTTATACTCCTACAATGAGCAGTTCTTC
TRBD2,TRBJ2-1,-,TRBV3-1,CASSLTSGNNEQFF,TGTGCCAGCAGCCTCACTAGCGGGAACAATGAGCAGTTCTTC
TRBD1,TRBJ1-3,-,TRBV12-3/TRBV12-4,CASGGTADGNTIYF,TGTGCCAGCGGAGGGACAGCGGACGGAAACACCATATATTTT
TRBD1,TRBJ1-6,many,TRBV20-1,CSASWDRGVLGPLHF,TGCAGTGCTAGCTGGGACAGGGGTGTTTTGGGGCCCCTCCACTTT
TRBD2,TRBJ2-1,many,TRBV12-3/TRBV12-4,CASSRGGTSGSGEQFF,TGTGCCAGCAGCCGAGGGGGGACTAGCGGGAGTGGTGAGCAGTTCTTC
-,TRBJ1-6,few,TRBV9,CASAGPNSPLHF,TGTGCCAGCGCGGGCCCCAATTCACCCCTCCACTTT
TRBD1,TRBJ1-1,many,TRBV12-3/TRBV12-4,CASSRNTGGNTEAFF,TGTGCCAGCAGTAGAAATACAGGGGGCAACACTGAAGCTTTCTTT
-,TRBJ2-1,few,TRBV5-1,CASSLAGDGSSYNEQFF,TGCGCCAGCAGCTTGGCCGGGGACGGGAGTTCGTACAATGAGCAGTTCTTC
-,TRBJ2-5,few,TRBV7-9,CASSPGEWGETQYF,TGTGCCAGCAGCCCGGGAGAATGGGGAGAGACCCAGTACTTC
TRBD2,TRBJ2-1,-,TRBV2,CASSGGSGRFSYNEQSF,TGTGCCAGCAGTGGAGGTAGCGGGAGGTTTTCCTACAATGAGCAGTCCTTC
-,TRBJ1-1,-,TRBV20-1,CSALKRGRINTEAFF,TGCAGTGCCCTGAAGCGGGGGCGTATTAACACTGAAGCTTTCTTT
-,TRBJ1-2,few,TRBV4-1,CASSQGGAAKNYGYTF,TGCGCCAGCAGCCAAGGAGGGGCGGCAAAGAACTATGGCTACACCTTC
TRBD2,TRBJ2-3,-,TRBV7-2,CASSPAGGGPHTDTQYF,TGTGCCAGCAGCCCGGCTGGGGGGGGACCACACACAGATACGCAGTATTTT
-,TRBJ2-7,-,TRBV20-1,CSAGGRTYEQYF,TGCAGTGCGGGCGGCCGAACCTACGAGCAGTACTTC